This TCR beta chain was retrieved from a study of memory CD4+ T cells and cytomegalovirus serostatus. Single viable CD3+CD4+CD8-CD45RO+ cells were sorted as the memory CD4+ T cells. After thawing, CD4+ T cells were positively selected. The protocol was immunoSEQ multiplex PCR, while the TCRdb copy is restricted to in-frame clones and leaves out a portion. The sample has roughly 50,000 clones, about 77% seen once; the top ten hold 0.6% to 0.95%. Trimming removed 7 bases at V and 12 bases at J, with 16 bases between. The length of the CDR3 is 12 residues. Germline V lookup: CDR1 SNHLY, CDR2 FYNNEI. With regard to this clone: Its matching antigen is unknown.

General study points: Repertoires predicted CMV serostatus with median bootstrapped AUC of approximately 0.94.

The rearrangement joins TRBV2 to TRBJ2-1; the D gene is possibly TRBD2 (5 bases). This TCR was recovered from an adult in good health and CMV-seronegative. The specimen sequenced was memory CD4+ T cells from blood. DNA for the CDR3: TGTGCCAGCACCCCTCCGATAGCGAGGCAGTTCTTC. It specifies CASTPPIARQFF.